The 10 T cell receptor beta chains in this list originate from one sample, sequenced in a study of blood T cell repertoires in COVID-19. Repertoires were generated with immunoSEQ multiplex PCR, while TCRdb's copy carries only in-frame clones and drops some. The repertoire includes more than 100,000 clones, 84% of them detected once, and approximately 3.6% sits in the top ten. The sample consisted of PBMCs or T cells enriched from blood (not recorded which). All receptors come from a woman in her twenties or thirties who had recovered from COVID-19.

The table lists this clone with a count of one. The chain carries TRBV28 and TRBJ1-5; no firm D call. Germline V gene data show CDR1 as MDHEN and CDR2 as SYDVKM. The V end was cut by 1 base, the J end by 2 bases, with 3 bases between. The CDR3 sequence is 13 residues long. The CDR3 protein is CASSLSGNQPQHF. DNA for the CDR3: TGTGCCAGCAGTTTATCGGGCAATCAGCCCCAGCATTTT. The full variable domain, completed using reference TRBV28 and TRBJ1-5, is DVKVTQSSRYLVKRTGEKVFLECVQDMDHENMFWYRQDPGLGLRLIYFSYDVKMKEKGDIPEGYSVSREKKERFSLILESASTNQTSMYLCASSLSGNQPQHFGDGTRLSIL.

Notes on this clone: The sample contains more than one DNA sequence encoding this CDR3. The chain uses TRBV4-3 and TRBJ2-1; perhaps TRBD2 as D (5 bases). CDR3 length: 14 amino acids. CDR1 is LGHNA, CDR2 YSLEER, per germline. V was trimmed by 0 bases and J by 3 bases, leaving 6 bases between them. The CDR3 region is CASSQETSYNEQFF. The CDR3 DNA is TGCGCCAGCAGCCAAGAAACTAGCTACAATGAGCAGTTCTTC.

The rearrangement uses TRBV25-1 and TRBJ1-2; a possible D gene is TRBD1 (5 bases). Trimming cost V 6 bases and J 8 bases, with 16 bases left between them. The germline V gene has CDR1 MGHDK and CDR2 SYGVNS. CDR3 length equals 13 residues. DNA for the CDR3: TGTGCCAGCAGGGGGCCCTCAGGGCTCGGCTACACCTTC. This codes for CASRGPSGLGYTF.

The gene calls are TRBV6-5 and TRBJ2-7; D unresolved. CDR1 and CDR2 from the germline V gene are MNHEY and SVGAGI. V lost 2 bases, J lost 4 bases, and 6 bases lay in between. The CDR3 runs to 12 residues. CDR3 DNA sequence: TGTGCCAGCAGTTACCCCCCGTACGAGCAGTACTTC. Encoded protein: CASSYPPYEQYF.

This rearrangement joins TRBV12-3 or TRBV12-4 to TRBJ2-7; 7 bases line up with TRBD1. Trimming removed 6 bases from V and 4 bases from J; junction bases left unmatched: 3. The CDR3 sequence is 12 residues long. The CDR3 loop reads CASRRGHYEQYF. The DNA of the CDR3 is TGTGCCAGCAGAAGGGGGCATTACGAGCAGTACTTC.

The chain joins TRBV7-2 to TRBJ2-1; 7 nucleotides line up with TRBD2. Trimming at V came to 6 bases and at J to 0 bases, leaving 2 bases not matched to a gene. Germline V lookup: CDR1 SGHTA, CDR2 FQGNSA. CDR3 length: 14 residues. CDR3 coding DNA: TGTGCCAGCAGGTGGGACTACTCCTACAATGAGCAGTTCTTC. Protein product: CASRWDYSYNEQFF.

The chain uses TRBV20-1 and TRBJ2-1; D uncertain. This CDR3 region has 10 residues. Trimming stripped 6 bases from V and 9 bases from J, with 9 bases between. The germline V gene encodes CDR1 DFQATT and CDR2 SNEGSKA (reference sequence). CDR3 protein: CSAPTSEQFF. CDR3 bases: TGCAGTGCGCCGACATCTGAGCAGTTCTTC.

This clone was observed a single time. This rearrangement joins TRBV2 to TRBJ2-1; D gene ambiguous. Germline V lookup: CDR1 SNHLY, CDR2 FYNNEI. The ends were cut back, 7 bases at V and 6 bases at J, with 13 bases in the middle. CDR3 length equals 13 residues. CDR3 in DNA: TGTGCCAGCACCGACGGGTCGTCCAATGAGCAGTTCTTC. It specifies CASTDGSSNEQFF.

The chain couples TRBV4-2 to TRBJ2-5; 7 nucleotides align to TRBD1. The junction had 2 bases not matched to a gene; V was cut back by 4 bases and J by 3 bases. This CDR3 spans 13 amino acids. Germline CDR1 reads LGHNA; CDR2 reads YNFKEQ. The CDR3 DNA follows: TGTGCCAGCAGCCGAGACAGGGAAGAGACCCAGTACTTC. This translates into CASSRDREETQYF.

The rearrangement uses TRBV29-1 and TRBJ2-2; TRBD2 matches 10 bases. Germline assignment: CDR1 SQVTM and CDR2 ANQGSEA. The junction had 6 bases not matched to a gene; V was cut back by 7 bases and J by 1 base. CDR3 length: 15 amino acids. CDR3 sequence: CSGVIAGGNTGELFF. The CDR3 nucleotides read TGCAGCGGGGTGATAGCGGGAGGGAACACCGGGGAGCTGTTTTTT.